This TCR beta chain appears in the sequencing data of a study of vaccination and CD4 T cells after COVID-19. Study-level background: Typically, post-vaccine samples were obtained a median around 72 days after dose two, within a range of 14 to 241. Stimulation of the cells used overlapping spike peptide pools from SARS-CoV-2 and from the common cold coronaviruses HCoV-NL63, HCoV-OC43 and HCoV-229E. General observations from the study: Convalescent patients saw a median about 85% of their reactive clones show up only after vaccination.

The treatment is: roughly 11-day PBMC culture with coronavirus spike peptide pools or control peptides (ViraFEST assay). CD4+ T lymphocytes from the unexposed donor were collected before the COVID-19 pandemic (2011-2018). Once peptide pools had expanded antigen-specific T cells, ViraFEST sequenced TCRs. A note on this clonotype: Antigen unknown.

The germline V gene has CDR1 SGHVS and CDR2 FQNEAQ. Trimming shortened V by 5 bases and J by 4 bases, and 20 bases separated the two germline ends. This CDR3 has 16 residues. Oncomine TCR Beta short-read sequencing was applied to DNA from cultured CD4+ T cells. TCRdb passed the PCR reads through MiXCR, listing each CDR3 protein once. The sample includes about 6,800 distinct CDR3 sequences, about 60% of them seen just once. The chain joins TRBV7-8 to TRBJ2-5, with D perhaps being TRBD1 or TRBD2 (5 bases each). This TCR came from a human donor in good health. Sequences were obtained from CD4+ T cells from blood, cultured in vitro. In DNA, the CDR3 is TGTGCCAGCAGCCTAAGGGACGGCGGAAGGGGAGAGACCCAGTACTTC. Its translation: CASSLRDGGRGETQYF.